The sequence of this T cell receptor beta chain was determined in a study of blood T cell repertoires in COVID-19. The protocol was immunoSEQ multiplex PCR, while the TCRdb copy is restricted to in-frame clones and leaves out a portion. The data contain almost 250,000 clones, about 89% of them singletons. Participants spanned ages roughly 18 to 95 years and resided in roughly 26 US areas. CDR1 and CDR2 (germline): SGHDT, YYEEEE. Unmatched junction bases numbered 9, after V lost 4 bases and J lost 2 bases. The CDR3 loop spans 15 amino acids. The J gene is TRBJ2-7, the V gene TRBV5-6; 7 nucleotides match TRBD1. Sequencing was performed on PBMCs or T cells enriched from blood (not recorded which). The TCR sequence derives from a woman aged 30 to 39 who had recovered from COVID-19. CDR3 sequence (DNA): TGTGCCAGCAGCGGATTACAGGGGCAGCCCTACGAGCAGTACTTC. Translation: CASSGLQGQPYEQYF.